One sample yielded the 8 T cell receptor beta chains listed below, sequenced in a study of blood T cell repertoires in COVID-19. Only in-frame clones appear in the TCRdb table, and some are missing; sequencing was by immunoSEQ multiplex PCR. The sample lists 35,000 to 55,000 clones; around 90% were seen once. The sequencing input was peripheral blood. These receptors originate from a man aged 65 to 85 with active COVID-19.

This clone was detected a few times. The J gene is TRBJ2-7, the V gene TRBV7-9; TRBD1 matches 9 bases. The ends lost 0 bases at V and 7 bases at J; junction bases unmatched: 7. This CDR3 is built from 15 residues. Per the germline V gene, CDR1 is SEHNR and CDR2 is FQNEAQ (reference sequence). This CDR3 reads CASSLATGTGREQYF. The CDR3 nucleotides read TGTGCCAGCAGCTTAGCGACCGGGACAGGGAGAGAGCAGTACTTC.

The J gene is TRBJ1-1, the V gene TRBV9, with 8 bases that match TRBD1. V shed 4 bases and J 2 bases; nucleotides not matched to a gene: 4. Germline values: CDR1 SGDLS, CDR2 YYNGEE. The CDR3 covers 14 residues. In nucleotides, the CDR3 is TGTGCCAGCAGCAGGACAGGGATCAACACTGAAGCTTTCTTT. Translating it yields CASSRTGINTEAFF.

CDR3 sequence reads: CASSSWRTEAFF. The DNA of the CDR3 is TGTGCCAGCAGCTCATGGCGGACTGAAGCTTTCTTT. The J gene is TRBJ1-1, the V gene TRBV5-4; D is unresolved. Per the germline V gene, CDR1 is SGHNT and CDR2 is YYREEE (reference sequence). V lost 3 bases and J lost 5, with 8 bases in between. The CDR3 has 12 amino acids.

The V gene is TRBV19, the J gene TRBJ2-1; TRBD2 matches at 7 bases. The CDR3 length is 16 residues. CDR1 is LNHDA and CDR2 is SQIVND in the germline V gene (reference sequence). Trimming cost V 3 bases and J 7 bases; bases outside gene matches: 12. The CDR3 protein is CASSISGPGAGNEQFF. The CDR3 region has the DNA TGTGCCAGTAGTATCTCAGGCCCAGGAGCGGGAAATGAGCAGTTCTTC.

The rearrangement links TRBV6-5 to TRBJ2-7; the D gene is possibly TRBD1 (6 bases). With 0 bases removed from V and 0 bases from J, the gap between germline ends came to 9 bases. This CDR3 contains 15 residues. Per germline, CDR1 MNHEY and CDR2 SVGAGI. The CDR3 loop is CASSYSRQVSYEQYF. In DNA form, the CDR3 reads TGTGCCAGCAGTTACTCTAGACAGGTCTCCTACGAGCAGTACTTC.

The chain joins TRBV6-5 to TRBJ2-5; 10 bases are a match to TRBD2. This CDR3 is 15 amino acids long. V was pared by 7 bases and J by 4 bases, with 9 bases of the junction left unmatched. CDR1 is MNHEY, CDR2 SVGAGI, per germline. DNA for the CDR3: TGTGCCAGCAAACGAGCGGGGGGGCAGGGAGAGACCCAGTACTTC. Its protein is CASKRAGGQGETQYF.

The gene calls are TRBV5-4 and TRBJ2-1; TRBD1 matches at 8 bases. V trimming: 5 bases; J trimming: 7 bases; junction bases outside the gene matches: 11. The CDR3 runs 15 residues. Germline V gives CDR1 SGHNT, CDR2 YYREEE (reference sequence). The DNA for the CDR3 is TGTGCCAGCAGGGAGGGGACAGGCGTCGGTAATGAGCAGTTCTTC. It yields the protein CASREGTGVGNEQFF.

The chain is built from TRBV18 and TRBJ1-2; D not certain. CDR3 size: 13 residues. V lost 3 bases and J lost 8, with 13 bases in between. Germline V gene sequence: CDR1 KGHSH, CDR2 LQKENI. CDR3 DNA sequence: TGTGCCAGCTCACCCTCGGACGGGAAGGGCTACACCTTC. Translated: CASSPSDGKGYTF. The complete variable domain, with remaining parts taken from reference TRBV18 and TRBJ1-2, reads NAGVMQNPRHLVRRRGQEARLRCSPMKGHSHVYWYRQLPEEGLKFMVYLQKENIIDESGMPKERFSAEFPKEGPSILRIQQVVRGDSAAYFCASSPSDGKGYTFGSGTRLTVV.